The 30 T cell receptor beta chains reported below all come from one sample, sequenced in a study of blood T cell repertoires in COVID-19. Some clones are missing from TCRdb's copy, which holds only in-frame ones; the method was immunoSEQ multiplex PCR. The profile shows more than 70,000 clones, about 88% of them singletons. Sequenced input: peripheral blood. The receptors come from a woman of 80 years or more with acute or convalescent COVID-19.

This rearrangement joins TRBV12-3 or TRBV12-4 to TRBJ2-3; D perhaps matches TRBD1 (6 bases). Trimming shortened V by 7 bases and J by 1 base, and 9 bases separated the two germline ends. The CDR3 contains 13 residues. The CDR3 DNA is TGTGCCAGCAACCCAGGGGGCACAGATACGCAGTATTTT. It yields the protein CASNPGGTDTQYF.

This chain connects TRBV5-1 to TRBJ1-2; D is perhaps TRBD1 (5 bases). The CDR3 covers 15 residues. The germline V gene has CDR1 SGHRS and CDR2 YFSETQ. V dropped 0 bases and J dropped 6 bases, with 15 bases sitting between them. The CDR3 DNA reads as TGCGCCAGCAGCTTGGCCGTCAGGGCGGGGGATGGCTACACCTTC. Translating gives CASSLAVRAGDGYTF.

The chain links TRBV5-1 to TRBJ2-1, with 10 positions matching TRBD2. The CDR3 loop spans 15 amino acids. V was clipped by 5 bases and J by 2 bases; unmatched bases: 4. Germline V lookup: CDR1 SGHRS, CDR2 YFSETQ. CDR3 nucleotide sequence: TGCGCCAGCAGTAGGAGCGGGGGGGCCTACAATGAGCAGTTCTTC. Its translation: CASSRSGGAYNEQFF.

The J gene is TRBJ2-7, the V gene TRBV5-6; a weak D match, TRBD1 (5 bases). CDR1 is SGHDT, CDR2 YYEEEE, per germline. Trimming left V 0 bases short and J 3 bases short, with 10 bases between. There are 14 residues in the CDR3. This chain's CDR3 is CASSLGVRDYEQYF. CDR3 sequence (DNA): TGTGCCAGCAGCTTGGGGGTCAGGGACTACGAGCAGTACTTC.

V usage is TRBV9 and J usage is TRBJ2-7; D is possibly TRBD1 (5 bases). Per germline, CDR1 SGDLS and CDR2 YYNGEE. The CDR3 consists of 15 residues. Deletions cut 0 bases from V and 0 bases from J, with 10 bases between. The DNA for the CDR3 is TGTGCCAGCAGCGTAGACGACAGCCACTCCTACGAGCAGTACTTC. Amino acid sequence: CASSVDDSHSYEQYF.

This clone occurred once. This chain links TRBV27 with TRBJ2-7; tentatively, D is TRBD2 (5 bases). Between the trimmed V and J ends, which lost 6 bases and 3 bases, there was a span of 12 bases. Germline loops: CDR1 MNHEY, CDR2 SMNVEV (reference sequence). The CDR3 is made up of 13 amino acids. The CDR3 nucleotides are TGTGCCAGCAGCCTCTATGAGGGCTACGAGCAGTACTTC. It is translated as CASSLYEGYEQYF.

The CDR3 sequence is CASSRDSLQETQYF. The CDR3 region has the DNA TGTGCCAGTAGCCGGGACAGCCTCCAAGAGACCCAGTACTTC. The chain links TRBV19 to TRBJ2-5, with 7 bases lining up with TRBD1. V trimming: 6 bases; J trimming: 1 base; junction bases outside the gene matches: 5. The length of the CDR3 is 14 residues. The V gene's germline CDR1 is LNHDA and CDR2 SQIVND (reference sequence).

A word on this clone: A read error may produce the germline difference seen at one junction end. This sequence joins TRBV7-9 and TRBJ1-1, with D possibly being TRBD1 (6 bases). This CDR3 contains 15 residues. In germline, CDR1 is SEHNR, CDR2 FQNEAQ (reference sequence). CDR3 nucleotides: TGTGCCAGCAGCTTAGTGGGCACAGGGAACGCTGAAGCTTTCTTT. The encoded protein is CASSLVGTGNAEAFF.

This chain links TRBV27 with TRBJ1-6; possible D gene TRBD1, 5 bases. CDR1 and CDR2 from the germline V gene are MNHEY and SMNVEV (reference sequence). V dropped 5 bases and J dropped 0 bases, with 14 bases sitting between them. The CDR3 consists of 17 residues. CDR3 region: CASSGAGWDSYNSPLHF. For the CDR3, the DNA is TGTGCCAGCAGTGGGGCAGGGTGGGACTCCTATAATTCACCCCTCCACTTT.

The rearrangement joins TRBV5-6 to TRBJ1-2; D not certain. This CDR3 is 12 amino acids long. From germline, CDR1 is SGHDT and CDR2 YYEEEE. The germline V and J ends were trimmed by 7 bases and 5 bases, with 12 bases remaining between them. CDR3 DNA sequence: TGTGCCAGCGGAGTACGGCAATATGGCTACACCTTC. Encoded protein: CASGVRQYGYTF. Combining the CDR3 with reference TRBV5-6 and TRBJ1-2 gives the whole variable domain DAGVTQSPTHLIKTRGQQVTLRCSPKSGHDTVSWYQQALGQGPQFIFQYYEEEERQRGNFPDRFSGHQFPNYSSELNVNALLLGDSALYLCASGVRQYGYTFGSGTRLTVV.

V is TRBV10-3 and J is TRBJ1-1, with D possibly matching TRBD1 (6 bases). The CDR3 totals 14 residues. Per germline, CDR1 ENHRY and CDR2 SYGVKD. V shed 2 bases and J shed 3 bases, with 10 bases lying between them. CDR3: CAISEGGAYTEAFF. DNA of the CDR3: TGTGCCATCAGTGAGGGGGGGGCTTACACTGAAGCTTTCTTT.

This clone was seen a few times. This chain uses TRBV6-1 with TRBJ1-2; 12 bases match TRBD1. Unmatched junction bases numbered 5, after V lost 2 bases and J lost 7 bases. This CDR3 has 15 amino acids. Germline-derived CDR1 and CDR2 are MNHNS and SASEGT. In DNA form, the CDR3 reads TGTGCCAGCAGTGAAATTTTGGGACAGGGGGCTGGCTACACCTTC. It is translated as CASSEILGQGAGYTF.

CDR3 coding DNA: TGTGCCAGCAGGATACAGGGGGCAAGCAATCAGCCCCAGCATTTT. It specifies CASRIQGASNQPQHF. The rearrangement links TRBV2 to TRBJ1-5; 9 bases agree with TRBD1. Germline values: CDR1 SNHLY, CDR2 FYNNEI. V shed 6 bases and J 1 base; nucleotides not matched to a gene: 4. CDR3 length equals 15 residues.

The rearrangement links TRBV2 to TRBJ2-1, with D unresolved. Trimming left V 6 bases short and J 0 bases short, with 12 bases between. This CDR3 has 15 residues. Germline V gene sequence: CDR1 SNHLY, CDR2 FYNNEI. The CDR3 DNA reads TGTGCCAGCAGAGAGACTGTTAGCTCCTACAATGAGCAGTTCTTC. Residues: CASRETVSSYNEQFF.

The chain recombines TRBV28 with TRBJ2-1; 9 bases fit TRBD2. The V and J ends lost 3 bases and 1 base, in that order; junction bases with no gene match: 1. The CDR3 consists of 15 residues. Per the germline V gene, CDR1 is MDHEN and CDR2 is SYDVKM. CDR3 amino acids: CASSLAGGSYNEQFF. CDR3 DNA sequence: TGTGCCAGCAGTTTGGCGGGGGGGTCCTACAATGAGCAGTTCTTC. The whole variable domain, remainder taken from reference TRBV28 and TRBJ2-1, is DVKVTQSSRYLVKRTGEKVFLECVQDMDHENMFWYRQDPGLGLRLIYFSYDVKMKEKGDIPEGYSVSREKKERFSLILESASTNQTSMYLCASSLAGGSYNEQFFGPGTRLTVL.

This clone was found a few times. The rearrangement links TRBV2 to TRBJ2-1, with TRBD2 matching over 13 bases. Germline CDR1 and CDR2: SNHLY and FYNNEI. The V segment lost 7 bases and the J segment 7 bases; nucleotides outside the gene matches: 7. The CDR3 spans 15 residues. CDR3 region: CASTRLAGGGNEQFF. In DNA, the CDR3 is TGTGCCAGCACCCGACTAGCGGGGGGAGGAAATGAGCAGTTCTTC.

The gene calls are TRBV18 and TRBJ1-3; D perhaps matches TRBD1 (5 bases). The CDR3 loop spans 15 amino acids. With 6 bases removed from V and 0 bases from J, the gap between germline ends came to 12 bases. The germline CDR1 and CDR2 sequences are KGHSH and LQKENI. CDR3 region: CASSQQESSGNTIYF. In DNA, the CDR3 is TGTGCCAGCTCTCAACAGGAGAGCTCTGGAAACACCATATATTTT.

This clone was observed once. The gene calls are TRBV3-1 (or the pseudogene TRBV3-2) and TRBJ2-7; TRBD1 agrees at 10 bases. The CDR3 extends over 13 amino acids. With V trimmed by 8 bases and J by 4 bases, 5 bases remained unmatched. Germline CDR1 is LGHDT and CDR2 is YNNKEL (reference sequence). CDR3 DNA: TGTGCCAGCGGACAGGGGGTAGGGTACGAGCAGTACTTC. Translated: CASGQGVGYEQYF.

This clone was picked up a small number of times. This rearrangement joins TRBV12-3 or TRBV12-4 to TRBJ1-5; D perhaps matches TRBD1 (5 bases). The V end was cut by 8 bases, the J end by 4 bases, with 12 bases between. The length of the CDR3 is 13 residues. CDR3 sequence: CASQGQRNQPQHF. CDR3 DNA: TGTGCCAGCCAAGGACAAAGGAATCAGCCCCAGCATTTT.

This rearrangement joins TRBV5-6 to TRBJ1-5; 7 bases line up with TRBD1. CDR1 is SGHDT and CDR2 is YYEEEE in the germline V gene. V lost 4 bases to trimming and J lost 3 bases; unmatched junction nucleotides: 10. The CDR3 runs to 16 residues. The CDR3 loop is CASSIRTGGNNQPQHF. CDR3 nucleotide sequence: TGTGCCAGCAGCATCCGGACAGGAGGGAACAATCAGCCCCAGCATTTT.

The genes are TRBV7-2 and TRBJ2-7, with D tentatively TRBD2 (8 bases). Trimming pared 5 bases from V and 2 bases from J, leaving 16 bases between. From germline, CDR1 is SGHTA and CDR2 FQGNSA. The CDR3 runs 15 residues. CDR3 in amino acids: CASSPPGGGPYEQYF. CDR3 bases: TGTGCCAGCAGCCCCCCGGGAGGGGGCCCCTACGAGCAGTACTTC.

This clone was detected only once. V gene TRBV6-2 or TRBV6-3 combines with J gene TRBJ2-7; 12 nucleotides match TRBD1. Per germline, CDR1 MNHEY and CDR2 SVGEGT. J was trimmed by 3 bases and V by 4 bases; bases with no gene match: 1. The CDR3 has 14 amino acids. The CDR3: CASSWDRGHYEQYF. The CDR3, as DNA: TGTGCCAGCAGTTGGGACAGGGGGCACTACGAGCAGTACTTC.

The chain couples TRBV25-1 to TRBJ1-2; D remains unclear. The length of the CDR3 is 13 residues. Trimming stripped 2 bases from V and 0 bases from J, with 4 bases between. Germline V CDR1 and CDR2: MGHDK, SYGVNS. The CDR3 bases are TGTGCCAGCAGTGAAACAGCTAACTATGGCTACACCTTC. This gives the protein CASSETANYGYTF.

CDR3 nucleotide sequence: TGTGCCAGCAGCGTGGGGGGGACAGATACGCAGTATTTT. It yields the protein CASSVGGTDTQYF. The rearrangement links TRBV6-4 to TRBJ2-3, with 7 bases lining up with TRBD2. Losses at the gene ends were 6 bases for V and 3 bases for J; bases not matched to a gene: 3. CDR3 length: 13 residues. Looked up from germline, CDR1 is MRHNA and CDR2 is SNTAGT.

V is TRBV5-6 and J is TRBJ2-7, with 8 bases identical to TRBD2. The trim removed 5 bases at V and 4 bases at J, leaving 5 bases unmatched. Germline V gene lookup returns CDR1 SGHDT and CDR2 YYEEEE. The CDR3 loop spans 13 amino acids. In DNA, the CDR3 is TGTGCCAGCAGGAGCGGGGGCGGGTACGAGCAGTACTTC. It yields the protein CASRSGGGYEQYF.

J is TRBJ2-1 and V is TRBV6-5; 8 bases are shared with TRBD1. This CDR3 comprises 13 residues. J lost 15 bases, V lost 0 bases, and 7 bases had no gene match. Germline V CDR1 and CDR2: MNHEY, SVGAGI. DNA for the CDR3: TGTGCCAGCAGTTACTCCCGGTCAGGGGGCACGTTCTTC. Protein sequence: CASSYSRSGGTFF.

This chain joins TRBV27 and TRBJ2-7; perhaps TRBD2 as D (6 bases). V was shortened by 7 bases and J by 1 base, with 17 bases between the two germline ends. CDR3 length: 15 residues. Per the germline V gene, CDR1 is MNHEY and CDR2 is SMNVEV (reference sequence). CDR3 sequence: CASKPSGGGSYEQYF. The CDR3 bases are TGTGCCAGCAAGCCCTCCGGGGGTGGGTCCTACGAGCAGTACTTC.

The chain has TRBV5-1 and TRBJ1-4; 9 positions agree with TRBD1. Germline CDR1 is SGHRS and CDR2 is YFSETQ. The CDR3 is 15 residues long. J lost 4 bases, V lost 3 bases, and 4 bases had no gene match. CDR3 DNA: TGCGCCAGCAGCTCCACAGGGGGCGGTAATGAAAAACTGTTTTTT. This encodes CASSSTGGGNEKLFF.

J is TRBJ1-3 and V is TRBV5-1; perhaps TRBD1 as D (6 bases). The V end was cut by 4 bases, the J end by 0 bases, with 11 bases between. Germline V lookup: CDR1 SGHRS, CDR2 YFSETQ. The CDR3 spans 15 residues. CDR3: CASSETRGSGNTIYF. The CDR3 DNA reads TGCGCCAGCAGCGAGACCAGGGGCTCTGGAAACACCATATATTTT.

About this clone itself: The identical CDR3 is also encoded by other nucleotide sequences in the sample. This chain links TRBV7-9 with TRBJ2-7; D possibly corresponds to TRBD1 (6 bases). The germline V gene has CDR1 SEHNR and CDR2 FQNEAQ (reference sequence). The CDR3 totals 12 residues. V gave up 5 bases and J gave up 4 bases, with 9 bases separating them. The CDR3 coding sequence is TGTGCCAGCAGCCTCCAGGGGTACGAGCAGTACTTC. This sequence encodes CASSLQGYEQYF.